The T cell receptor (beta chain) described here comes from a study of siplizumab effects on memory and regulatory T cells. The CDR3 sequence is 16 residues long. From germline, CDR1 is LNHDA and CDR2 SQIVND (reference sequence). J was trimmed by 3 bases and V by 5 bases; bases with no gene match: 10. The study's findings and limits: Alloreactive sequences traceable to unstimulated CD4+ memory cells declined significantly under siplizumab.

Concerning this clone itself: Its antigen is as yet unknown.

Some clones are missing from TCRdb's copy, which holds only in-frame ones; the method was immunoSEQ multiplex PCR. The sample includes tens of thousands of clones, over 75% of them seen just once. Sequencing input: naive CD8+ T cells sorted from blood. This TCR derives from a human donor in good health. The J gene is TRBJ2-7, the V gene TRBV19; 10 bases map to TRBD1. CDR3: CASSSLPGQGIYEQYF. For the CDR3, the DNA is TGTGCCAGTAGTTCTCTCCCGGGACAGGGGATCTACGAGCAGTACTTC. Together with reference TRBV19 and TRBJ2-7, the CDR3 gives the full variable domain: DGGITQSPKYLFRKEGQNVTLSCEQNLNHDAMYWYRQDPGQGLRLIYYSQIVNDFQKGDIAEGYSVSREKKESFPLTVTSAQKNPTAFYLCASSSLPGQGIYEQYFGPGTRLTVT.